The rows below give T cell receptor beta chains drawn from one sample of a study of control samples from healthy donors and cancer patients. Produced via immunoSEQ multiplex PCR; TCRdb's table is partial and in-frame only. This table has roughly 50,000 clones, about 92% appearing once. Specimen: PBMCs. The receptors originated from a man aged 25-45 years with colorectal cancer. Each CDR3 is given with its conserved first and last residue. The D gene is left open where the match is weak. Part of the rows lack a size; the others show once, few, many or a class for expanded clones.

clone size: .
J gene: TRBJ2-5
V gene: TRBV9
D gene: TRBD2
CDR3 protein: CASSVGSGGPAQYF
CDR3 DNA: TGTGCCAGCAGCGTAGGGAGCGGGGGCCCGGCCCAGTACTTC

clone size: .
J gene: TRBJ2-3
V gene: TRBV27
D gene: .
CDR3 protein: CASSLSGTDTQYF
CDR3 DNA: TGTGCCAGCAGTTTATCGGGAACAGATACGCAGTATTTT

clone size: .
J gene: TRBJ2-7
V gene: TRBV5-6
D gene: .
CDR3 protein: CASSLAPYEQYF
CDR3 DNA: TGTGCCAGCAGCTTGGCCCCCTACGAGCAGTACTTC

clone size: .
J gene: TRBJ1-4
V gene: TRBV18
D gene: .
CDR3 protein: CASSPGEKLFF
CDR3 DNA: TGTGCCAGCTCACCCGGCGAAAAACTGTTTTTT

clone size: .
J gene: TRBJ2-1
V gene: TRBV7-6
D gene: TRBD1
CDR3 protein: CASSLASAGGQFF
CDR3 DNA: TGTGCCAGCAGCTTAGCGTCGGCAGGGGGACAGTTCTTC

clone size: .
J gene: TRBJ1-1
V gene: TRBV10-3
D gene: .
CDR3 protein: CAINSQVNTEAFF
CDR3 DNA: TGTGCCATCAATTCTCAGGTGAACACTGAAGCTTTCTTT

clone size: .
J gene: TRBJ2-2
V gene: TRBV7-2
D gene: TRBD2
CDR3 protein: CASSFETSLTGELFF
CDR3 DNA: TGTGCCAGCAGCTTCGAGACTAGCCTTACCGGGGAGCTGTTTTTT

clone size: .
J gene: TRBJ1-2
V gene: TRBV5-1
D gene: TRBD1
CDR3 protein: CASSFSGTGGAGYTF
CDR3 DNA: TGCGCCAGCAGCTTCTCCGGGACAGGGGGGGCTGGCTACACCTTC

clone size: .
J gene: TRBJ1-1
V gene: TRBV6-5
D gene: .
CDR3 protein: CASSYAGWHTEAFF
CDR3 DNA: TGTGCCAGCAGTTACGCGGGCTGGCACACTGAAGCTTTCTTT

clone size: .
J gene: TRBJ2-7
V gene: TRBV6-6
D gene: TRBD1
CDR3 protein: CASSYYTPGQGYEQYF
CDR3 DNA: TGTGCCAGCAGTTACTATACCCCAGGACAGGGGTACGAGCAGTACTTC

clone size: few
J gene: TRBJ2-7
V gene: TRBV9
D gene: .
CDR3 protein: CASSPRQGLTYEQYF
CDR3 DNA: TGTGCCAGCAGCCCCCGACAGGGACTCACATACGAGCAGTACTTC

clone size: .
J gene: TRBJ1-2
V gene: TRBV30
D gene: TRBD1
CDR3 protein: CAWRDRQGGIYGYTF
CDR3 DNA: TGTGCCTGGAGGGACCGACAGGGGGGTATCTATGGCTACACCTTC

clone size: few
J gene: TRBJ1-5
V gene: TRBV7-2
D gene: .
CDR3 protein: CASSLNSNQPQHF
CDR3 DNA: TGTGCCAGCAGCTTAAATAGCAATCAGCCCCAGCATTTT

clone size: .
J gene: TRBJ2-3
V gene: TRBV6-5
D gene: .
CDR3 protein: CASSRGGEVGDTQYF
CDR3 DNA: TGTGCCAGCAGTAGGGGCGGGGAGGTGGGAGATACGCAGTATTTT

clone size: .
J gene: TRBJ1-1
V gene: TRBV10-2
D gene: .
CDR3 protein: CASRAGRNTEAFF
CDR3 DNA: TGCGCCAGCAGAGCGGGCAGAAACACTGAAGCTTTCTTT

clone size: .
J gene: TRBJ1-4
V gene: TRBV19
D gene: .
CDR3 protein: CASSPLQQVATNEKLFF
CDR3 DNA: TGTGCCAGTAGTCCTCTTCAACAGGTTGCAACTAATGAAAAACTGTTTTTT

clone size: .
J gene: TRBJ2-2
V gene: TRBV25-1
D gene: .
CDR3 protein: CASSDRGQGIGELFF
CDR3 DNA: TGTGCCAGCAGTGACCGCGGTCAGGGCATCGGGGAGCTGTTTTTT

clone size: few
J gene: TRBJ2-2
V gene: TRBV19
D gene: .
CDR3 protein: CASSTTANTGELFF
CDR3 DNA: TGTGCCAGTAGTACAACAGCTAACACCGGGGAGCTGTTTTTT

clone size: .
J gene: TRBJ1-2
V gene: TRBV4-2
D gene: TRBD1
CDR3 protein: CASSQEVQGVNYGYTF
CDR3 DNA: TGTGCCAGCAGCCAAGAAGTTCAGGGGGTTAACTATGGCTACACCTTC

clone size: .
J gene: TRBJ1-3
V gene: TRBV12-3/TRBV12-4
D gene: .
CDR3 protein: CASSTGTTIYF
CDR3 DNA: TGTGCCAGCTCGACGGGTACCACCATATATTTT

clone size: .
J gene: TRBJ1-1
V gene: TRBV27
D gene: TRBD1
CDR3 protein: CASGVRRGGGMGPEAFF
CDR3 DNA: TGTGCCAGCGGAGTTAGAAGAGGGGGCGGTATGGGCCCTGAAGCTTTCTTT

clone size: .
J gene: TRBJ1-2
V gene: TRBV6-5
D gene: TRBD1
CDR3 protein: CASSYSFRGQGYGYTF
CDR3 DNA: TGTGCCAGCAGTTACTCGTTCAGGGGGCAGGGCTATGGCTACACCTTC

clone size: .
J gene: TRBJ1-6
V gene: TRBV6-5
D gene: .
CDR3 protein: CASSYSGPYNSPLHF
CDR3 DNA: TGTGCCAGCAGTTACTCGGGACCGTATAATTCACCCCTCCACTTT

clone size: .
J gene: TRBJ2-1
V gene: TRBV5-6
D gene: .
CDR3 protein: CASSPGGAEQFF
CDR3 DNA: TGTGCCAGCAGCCCCGGTGGGGCTGAGCAGTTCTTC

clone size: .
J gene: TRBJ1-4
V gene: TRBV19
D gene: .
CDR3 protein: CASQNGDANEKLFF
CDR3 DNA: TGTGCCTCACAAAACGGGGACGCTAATGAAAAACTGTTTTTT

clone size: .
J gene: TRBJ2-3
V gene: TRBV19
D gene: .
CDR3 protein: CASSPPGTDTQYF
CDR3 DNA: TGTGCCAGTAGTCCTCCGGGCACAGATACGCAGTATTTT

clone size: .
J gene: TRBJ2-1
V gene: TRBV4-1
D gene: .
CDR3 protein: CASSQIQSRGGLYNEQFF
CDR3 DNA: TGCGCCAGCAGCCAGATCCAGAGCAGGGGGGGGCTCTACAATGAGCAGTTCTTC

clone size: once
J gene: TRBJ2-5
V gene: TRBV7-2
D gene: .
CDR3 protein: CASSPSKETQYF
CDR3 DNA: TGTGCCAGCAGCCCCTCTAAGGAGACCCAGTACTTC

clone size: .
J gene: TRBJ1-5
V gene: TRBV7-9
D gene: .
CDR3 protein: CASSAWGNQPQHF
CDR3 DNA: TGTGCCAGCAGCGCTTGGGGGAATCAGCCCCAGCATTTT

clone size: once
J gene: TRBJ1-1
V gene: TRBV19
D gene: TRBD1
CDR3 protein: CASSRWDSGDTEAFF
CDR3 DNA: TGTGCCAGTAGTAGGTGGGACAGTGGGGACACTGAAGCTTTCTTT

clone size: .
J gene: TRBJ1-2
V gene: TRBV24-1
D gene: .
CDR3 protein: CATSDLGGRGYTF
CDR3 DNA: TGTGCCACCAGTGATTTAGGTGGCAGAGGCTACACCTTC

clone size: .
J gene: TRBJ1-5
V gene: TRBV30
D gene: TRBD1
CDR3 protein: CAWSRTGGSRNQPQHF
CDR3 DNA: TGTGCCTGGAGCCGGACAGGGGGCTCGAGAAATCAGCCCCAGCATTTT